This T cell receptor (beta chain) was obtained from a study of blood T cell repertoires in COVID-19. Remarks on this clone: The sample contains more than one DNA sequence encoding this CDR3.

Profiled with immunoSEQ multiplex PCR; TCRdb holds only in-frame clones, not every one. The repertoire holds some 390,000 clones, with about 90% as singletons. V was clipped by 0 bases and J by 4 bases, with 5 bases between them. The CDR3 length is 13 residues. From germline, CDR1 is SGHDT and CDR2 YYEEEE. The chain combines TRBV5-6 with TRBJ2-1, with D unclear. The specimen sequenced was PBMCs or T cells enriched from blood (not recorded which). The sequence derives from a woman aged 25 to 39 who had recovered from COVID-19. The CDR3 DNA follows: TGTGCCAGCAGCTTGGTCGCGTACAATGAGCAGTTCTTC. Translated, it gives CASSLVAYNEQFF.